This TCR beta chain was recovered during a study of blood T cell repertoires in COVID-19. Whole-study context: Some COVID-19 samples were acute and others convalescent; all came from the United States, Italy and Spain. T cells, B-cell-depleted T cells, or PBMCs supplied cDNA or gDNA.

The CDR3 length is 16 residues. Per germline, CDR1 SGHAT and CDR2 FQNNGV. With 2 bases clipped from V and 4 bases from J, the junction kept 7 bases outside the gene matches. As handled by the study authors: Amplification of reference gene primers was used by the study to estimate nucleated cell counts. TCRdb keeps only in-frame clones here, not all; method: immunoSEQ multiplex PCR. The V and J calls and clone size come from that table; D and trimming were worked out from the DNA. The repertoire holds 150,000 to 200,000 clones, with approximately 87% as singletons. This TCR derives from a man aged 18 to 30 with active or convalescent COVID-19. The material sequenced was peripheral blood. The chain joins TRBV11-2 to TRBJ2-3; 9 positions match TRBD2. The CDR3 here is CASSLHKRGDPDTQYF. CDR3 bases: TGTGCCAGCAGCTTACATAAGCGGGGGGACCCAGATACGCAGTATTTT.